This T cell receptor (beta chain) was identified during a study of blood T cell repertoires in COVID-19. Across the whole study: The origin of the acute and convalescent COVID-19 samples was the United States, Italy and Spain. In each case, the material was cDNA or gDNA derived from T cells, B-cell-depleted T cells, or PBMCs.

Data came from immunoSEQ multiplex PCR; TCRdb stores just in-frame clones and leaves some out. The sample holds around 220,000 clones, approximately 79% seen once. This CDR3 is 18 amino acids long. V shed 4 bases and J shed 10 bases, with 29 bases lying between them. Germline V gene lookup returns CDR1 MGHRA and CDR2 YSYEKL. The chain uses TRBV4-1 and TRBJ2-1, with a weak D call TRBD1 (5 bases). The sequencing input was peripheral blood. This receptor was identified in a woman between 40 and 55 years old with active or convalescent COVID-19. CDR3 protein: CASSLLPPLGQGPFEQFF. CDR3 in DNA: TGCGCCAGCAGCCTATTGCCCCCGTTGGGCCAGGGCCCTTTCGAGCAGTTCTTC.